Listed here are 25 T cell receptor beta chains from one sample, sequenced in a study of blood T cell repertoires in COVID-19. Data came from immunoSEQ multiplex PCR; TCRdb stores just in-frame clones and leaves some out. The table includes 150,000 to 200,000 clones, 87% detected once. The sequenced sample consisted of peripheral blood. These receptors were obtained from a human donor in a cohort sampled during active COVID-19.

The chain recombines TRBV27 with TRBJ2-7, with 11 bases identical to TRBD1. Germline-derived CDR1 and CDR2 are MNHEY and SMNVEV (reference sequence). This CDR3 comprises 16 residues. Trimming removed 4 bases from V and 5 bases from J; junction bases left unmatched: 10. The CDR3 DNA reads TGTGCCAGCAGTTCAATTCAAGGACAGGGGGCTAACGAGCAGTACTTC. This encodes CASSSIQGQGANEQYF.

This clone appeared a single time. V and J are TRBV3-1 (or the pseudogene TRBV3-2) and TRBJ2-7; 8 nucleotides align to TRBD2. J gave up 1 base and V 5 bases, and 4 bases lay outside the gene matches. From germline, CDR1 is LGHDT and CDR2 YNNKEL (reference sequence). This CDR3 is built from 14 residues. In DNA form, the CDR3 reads TGTGCCAGCAGCGATACTAGCGGTTCCTACGAGCAGTACTTC. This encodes CASSDTSGSYEQYF.

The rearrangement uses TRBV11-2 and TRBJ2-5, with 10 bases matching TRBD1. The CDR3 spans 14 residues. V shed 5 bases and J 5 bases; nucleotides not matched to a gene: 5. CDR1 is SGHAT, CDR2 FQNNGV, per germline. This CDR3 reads CASSRTGGWETQYF. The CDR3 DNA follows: TGTGCCAGCAGCCGGACAGGGGGGTGGGAGACCCAGTACTTC. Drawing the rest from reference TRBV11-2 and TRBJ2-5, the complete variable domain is EAGVAQSPRYKIIEKRQSVAFWCNPISGHATLYWYQQILGQGPKLLIQFQNNGVVDDSQLPKDRFSAERLKGVDSTLKIQPAKLEDSAVYLCASSRTGGWETQYFGPGTRLLVL.

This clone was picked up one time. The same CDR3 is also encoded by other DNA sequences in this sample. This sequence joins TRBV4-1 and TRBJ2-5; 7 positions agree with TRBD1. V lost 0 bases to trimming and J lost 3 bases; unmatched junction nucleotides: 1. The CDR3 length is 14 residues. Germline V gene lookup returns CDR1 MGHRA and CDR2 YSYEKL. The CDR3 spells CASSQEGTEETQYF. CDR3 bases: TGCGCCAGCAGCCAAGAAGGGACAGAAGAGACCCAGTACTTC.

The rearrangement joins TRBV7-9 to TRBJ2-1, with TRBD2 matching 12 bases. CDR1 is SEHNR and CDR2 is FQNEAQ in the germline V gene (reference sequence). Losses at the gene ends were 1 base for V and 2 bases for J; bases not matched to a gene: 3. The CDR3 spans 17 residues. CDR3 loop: CASSLEGLAGPYNEQFF. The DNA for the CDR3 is TGTGCCAGCAGCTTAGAGGGACTAGCGGGCCCCTACAATGAGCAGTTCTTC.

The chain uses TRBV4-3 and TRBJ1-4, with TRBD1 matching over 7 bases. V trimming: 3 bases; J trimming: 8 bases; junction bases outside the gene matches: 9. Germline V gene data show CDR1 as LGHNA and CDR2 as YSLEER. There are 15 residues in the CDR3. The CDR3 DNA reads TGCGCCAGCAGCCACCTCCCCTCAGGGGGGGAAAAACTGTTTTTT. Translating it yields CASSHLPSGGEKLFF.

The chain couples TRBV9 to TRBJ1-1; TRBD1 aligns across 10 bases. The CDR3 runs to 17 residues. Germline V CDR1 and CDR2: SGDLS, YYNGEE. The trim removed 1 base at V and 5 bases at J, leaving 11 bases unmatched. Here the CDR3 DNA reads TGTGCCAGCAGCGTATCCTCTTCCCGGGACAGGGGAACTGAAGCTTTCTTT. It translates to CASSVSSSRDRGTEAFF.

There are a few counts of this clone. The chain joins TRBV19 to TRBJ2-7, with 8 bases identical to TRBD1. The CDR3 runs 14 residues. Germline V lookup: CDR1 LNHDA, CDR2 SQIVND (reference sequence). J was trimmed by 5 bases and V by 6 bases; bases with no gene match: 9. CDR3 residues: CASSIGTGRHEQYF. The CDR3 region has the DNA TGTGCCAGTAGCATTGGGACAGGTCGACACGAGCAGTACTTC.

The CDR3 protein is CASRRIGQTNTEAFF. The DNA of the CDR3 is TGTGCCAGCAGGAGAATCGGACAAACAAACACTGAAGCTTTCTTT. This chain connects TRBV25-1 to TRBJ1-1; the D gene is possibly TRBD1 (5 bases). From germline, CDR1 is MGHDK and CDR2 SYGVNS. V was shortened by 6 bases and J by 2 bases, with 16 bases between the two germline ends. The CDR3 length is 15 residues.

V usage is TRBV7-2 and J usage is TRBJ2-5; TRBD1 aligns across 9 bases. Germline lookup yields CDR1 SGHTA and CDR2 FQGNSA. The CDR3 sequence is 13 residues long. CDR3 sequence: CASRDRDQETQYF. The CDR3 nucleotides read TGTGCAAGCCGGGACAGGGACCAAGAGACCCAGTACTTC. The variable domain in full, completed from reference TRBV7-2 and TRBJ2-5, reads GAGVSQSPSNKVTEKGKDVELRCDPISGHTALYWYRQSLGQGLEFLIYFQGNSAPDKSGLPSDRFSAERTGGSVSTLTIQRTQQEDSAVYLCASRDRDQETQYFGPGTRLLVL.

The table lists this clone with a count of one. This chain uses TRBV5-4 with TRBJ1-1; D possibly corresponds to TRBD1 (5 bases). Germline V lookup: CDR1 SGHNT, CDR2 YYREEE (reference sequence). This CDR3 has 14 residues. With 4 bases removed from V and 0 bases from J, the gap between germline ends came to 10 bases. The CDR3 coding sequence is TGTGCCAGCAGCCCAGGACACGTGAACACTGAAGCTTTCTTT. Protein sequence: CASSPGHVNTEAFF.

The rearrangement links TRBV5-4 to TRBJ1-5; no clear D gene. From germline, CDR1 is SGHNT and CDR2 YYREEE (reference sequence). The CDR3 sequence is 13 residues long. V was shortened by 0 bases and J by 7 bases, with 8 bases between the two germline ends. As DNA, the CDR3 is TGTGCCAGCAGCTTGGGGCACGGGCAGCCCCAGCATTTT. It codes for CASSLGHGQPQHF. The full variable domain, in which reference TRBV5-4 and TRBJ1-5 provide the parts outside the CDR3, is ETGVTQSPTHLIKTRGQQVTLRCSSQSGHNTVSWYQQALGQGPQFIFQYYREEENGRGNFPPRFSGLQFPNYSSELNVNALELDDSALYLCASSLGHGQPQHFGDGTRLSIL.

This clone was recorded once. The chain's CDR3 is CAIRDGTSGVEQFF. CDR3 sequence (DNA): TGTGCCATCAGGGACGGGACTAGCGGAGTTGAGCAGTTCTTC. This chain links TRBV10-3 with TRBJ2-1; 11 bases map to TRBD2. The CDR3 totals 14 residues. Germline CDR1 reads ENHRY; CDR2 reads SYGVKD. V shed 6 bases, J shed 9 bases, and the junction held 7 bases outside the gene matches.

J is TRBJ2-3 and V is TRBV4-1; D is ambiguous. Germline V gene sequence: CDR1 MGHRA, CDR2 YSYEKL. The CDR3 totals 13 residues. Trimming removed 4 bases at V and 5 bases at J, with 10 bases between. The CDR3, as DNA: TGCGCCAGCAGCCCTGACATAAGAGATACGCAGTATTTT. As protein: CASSPDIRDTQYF.

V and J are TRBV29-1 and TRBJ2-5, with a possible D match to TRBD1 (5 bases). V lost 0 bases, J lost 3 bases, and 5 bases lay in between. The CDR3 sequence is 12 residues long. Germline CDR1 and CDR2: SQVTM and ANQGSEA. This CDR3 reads CSVEETEETQYF. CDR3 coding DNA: TGCAGCGTTGAAGAGACAGAAGAGACCCAGTACTTC.

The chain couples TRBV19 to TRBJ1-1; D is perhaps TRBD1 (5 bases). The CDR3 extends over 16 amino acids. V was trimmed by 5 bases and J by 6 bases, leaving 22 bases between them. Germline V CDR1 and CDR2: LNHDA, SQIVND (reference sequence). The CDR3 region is CASSPRASRGVAEAFF. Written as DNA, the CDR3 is TGTGCCAGTAGTCCCCGCGCTTCCCGGGGGGTGGCTGAAGCTTTCTTT. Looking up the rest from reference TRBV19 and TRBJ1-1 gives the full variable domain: DGGITQSPKYLFRKEGQNVTLSCEQNLNHDAMYWYRQDPGQGLRLIYYSQIVNDFQKGDIAEGYSVSREKKESFPLTVTSAQKNPTAFYLCASSPRASRGVAEAFFGQGTRLTVV.

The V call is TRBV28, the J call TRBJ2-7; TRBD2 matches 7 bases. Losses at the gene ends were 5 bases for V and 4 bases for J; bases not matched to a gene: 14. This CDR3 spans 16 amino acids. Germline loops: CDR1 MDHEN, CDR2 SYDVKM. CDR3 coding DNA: TGTGCCAGCAGTCTTTTGAGCGGGACCAAGTGGTACGAGCAGTACTTC. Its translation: CASSLLSGTKWYEQYF.

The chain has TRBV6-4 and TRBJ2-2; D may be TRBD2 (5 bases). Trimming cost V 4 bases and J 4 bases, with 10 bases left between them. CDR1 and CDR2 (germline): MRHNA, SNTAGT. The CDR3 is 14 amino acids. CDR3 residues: CASSVEGFTGELFF. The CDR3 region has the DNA TGTGCCAGCAGTGTTGAGGGATTCACCGGGGAGCTGTTTTTT.

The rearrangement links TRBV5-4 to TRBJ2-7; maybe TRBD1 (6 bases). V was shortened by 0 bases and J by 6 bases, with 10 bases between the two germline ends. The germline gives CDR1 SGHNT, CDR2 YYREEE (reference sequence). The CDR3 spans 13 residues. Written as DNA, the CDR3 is TGTGCCAGCAGCTTGGTTGCCAGGGGCGAGCAGTACTTC. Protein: CASSLVARGEQYF.

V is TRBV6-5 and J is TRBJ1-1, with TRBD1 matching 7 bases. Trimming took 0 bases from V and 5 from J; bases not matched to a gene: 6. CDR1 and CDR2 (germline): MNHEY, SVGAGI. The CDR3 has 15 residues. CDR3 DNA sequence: TGTGCCAGCAGTTACTCGACAGCAGGGGGTACTGAAGCTTTCTTT. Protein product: CASSYSTAGGTEAFF.

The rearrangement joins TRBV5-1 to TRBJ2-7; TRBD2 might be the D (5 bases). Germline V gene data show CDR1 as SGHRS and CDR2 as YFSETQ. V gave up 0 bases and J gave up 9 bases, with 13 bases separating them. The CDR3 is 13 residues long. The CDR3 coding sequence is TGCGCCAGCAGCTTGGGGGATAGCGAAGGGCAGTACTTC. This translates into CASSLGDSEGQYF.

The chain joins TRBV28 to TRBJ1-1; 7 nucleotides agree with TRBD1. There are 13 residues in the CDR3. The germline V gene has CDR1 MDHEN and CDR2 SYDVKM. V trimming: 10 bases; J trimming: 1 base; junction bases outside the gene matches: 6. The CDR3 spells CAIYDRANTEAFF. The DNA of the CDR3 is TGTGCCATCTACGACAGGGCGAACACTGAAGCTTTCTTT.

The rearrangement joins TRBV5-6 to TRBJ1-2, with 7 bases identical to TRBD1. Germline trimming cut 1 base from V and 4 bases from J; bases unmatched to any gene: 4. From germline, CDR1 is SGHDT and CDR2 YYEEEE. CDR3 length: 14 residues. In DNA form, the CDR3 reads TGTGCCAGCAGCTTGAACAGGGGACGCTATGGCTACACCTTC. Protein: CASSLNRGRYGYTF.

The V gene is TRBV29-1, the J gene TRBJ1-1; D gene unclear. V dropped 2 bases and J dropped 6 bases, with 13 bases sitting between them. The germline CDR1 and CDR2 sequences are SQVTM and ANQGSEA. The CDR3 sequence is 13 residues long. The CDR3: CSVERQADSEAFF. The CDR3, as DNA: TGCAGCGTTGAACGTCAAGCAGACTCTGAAGCTTTCTTT.

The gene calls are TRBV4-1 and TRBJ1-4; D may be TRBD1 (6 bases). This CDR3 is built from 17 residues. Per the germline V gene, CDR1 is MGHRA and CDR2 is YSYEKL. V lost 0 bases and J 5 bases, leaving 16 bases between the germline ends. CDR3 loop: CASSQEYLGGRNEKLFF. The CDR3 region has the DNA TGCGCCAGCAGCCAAGAGTATCTAGGGGGAAGAAATGAAAAACTGTTTTTT.